One and the same sample provided the 27 T cell receptor beta chains below, sequenced in a study of preoperative IRX-2 immunotherapy in early breast cancer. This table comes from immunoSEQ multiplex PCR, and its TCRdb copy is limited to in-frame clones, with some not included. This table has over 55,000 clones, roughly 95% appearing once. Treatment here: preoperative locoregional IRX-2 cytokine immunotherapy. Sampling was carried out from a patient treated with IRX-2 immunotherapy. The source is a human donor with breast cancer.

The V call is TRBV29-1, the J call TRBJ1-3, with TRBD1 as a possible D gene (6 bases). Germline CDR1 reads SQVTM; CDR2 reads ANQGSEA. The CDR3 is 14 amino acids. Trimming removed 7 bases at V and 4 bases at J, with 17 bases between. The DNA of the CDR3 is TGCAGCGGAGTATCGACAGGTCCCGGAAACACCATATATTTT. Its protein is CSGVSTGPGNTIYF.

The chain links TRBV4-1 to TRBJ1-5; 7 nucleotides align to TRBD1. V trimming: 4 bases; J trimming: 6 bases; junction bases outside the gene matches: 9. CDR1 is MGHRA and CDR2 is YSYEKL in the germline V gene. The CDR3 runs 15 residues. The CDR3 coding sequence is TGCGCCAGCAGCCTGCGGACAGGAATGTTTCAGCCCCAGCATTTT. This encodes CASSLRTGMFQPQHF.

V is TRBV5-1 and J is TRBJ2-1; 10 positions agree with TRBD2. The CDR3 covers 13 residues. V gave up 4 bases and J gave up 9 bases; unmatched junction bases: 4. Germline V gene data show CDR1 as SGHRS and CDR2 as YFSETQ. The CDR3 DNA reads as TGCGCCAGCAGCCCTAGCGGGAGCGGTGAGCAGTTCTTC. The encoded protein is CASSPSGSGEQFF. Using reference TRBV5-1 and TRBJ2-1 for the parts outside the CDR3, the full variable domain is KAGVTQTPRYLIKTRGQQVTLSCSPISGHRSVSWYQQTPGQGLQFLFEYFSETQRNKGNFPGRFSGRQFSNSRSEMNVSTLELGDSALYLCASSPSGSGEQFFGPGTRLTVL.

In this sample, this clone turned up once. V and J are TRBV7-9 and TRBJ2-2; 10 positions match TRBD2. CDR3 size: 15 residues. V shed 7 bases, J shed 7 bases, and the junction held 9 bases outside the gene matches. Germline V gene data show CDR1 as SEHNR and CDR2 as FQNEAQ (reference sequence). CDR3: CASKRGTSENGELFF. The CDR3 DNA reads as TGTGCCAGCAAGCGTGGGACTAGCGAGAACGGGGAGCTGTTTTTT.

The chain carries TRBV10-3 and TRBJ2-7, with 8 bases matching TRBD2. CDR3 size: 14 residues. After removal of 11 bases from V and 7 bases from J, the junction contained 16 bases not matched to a gene. CDR1 is ENHRY, CDR2 SYGVKD, per germline. In nucleotides, the CDR3 is TGTGCCTCCCAGTCTACGGGAGGGCAGGGTGAGCAGTACTTC. This translates into CASQSTGGQGEQYF.

This sequence joins TRBV9 and TRBJ1-2, with TRBD1 identical over 8 bases. There are 17 residues in the CDR3. Germline lookup yields CDR1 SGDLS and CDR2 YYNGEE. After removal of 3 bases from V and 4 bases from J, the junction contained 14 bases not matched to a gene. The chain's CDR3 is CASSGHRGNFYFYGYTF. CDR3 in DNA: TGTGCCAGCAGCGGACACAGGGGGAACTTTTATTTCTATGGCTACACCTTC.

This clone was detected only once. Other DNA sequences of this sample code for an identical CDR3. The J gene is TRBJ1-2, the V gene TRBV5-8; D remains unclear. Germline CDR1 SGHTS, CDR2 YDEGEE. Trimming removed 1 base from V and 7 bases from J, with 8 bases in between. The CDR3 covers 12 residues. CDR3 coding DNA: TGTGCCAGCAGCTTGAAGCAAGGTGGCTACACCTTC. This encodes CASSLKQGGYTF.

The V and J genes are TRBV9 and TRBJ2-1, with no clear D. The CDR3 runs to 14 residues. V lost 1 base to trimming and J lost 6 bases, with 11 bases between them. CDR1 is SGDLS and CDR2 is YYNGEE in the germline V gene. Here the CDR3 DNA reads TGTGCCAGCAGCGTATTTGAGAATAGCAATGAGCAGTTCTTC. Residues: CASSVFENSNEQFF.

The chain has TRBV5-1 and TRBJ2-1; D is perhaps TRBD1 (6 bases). Germline values: CDR1 SGHRS, CDR2 YFSETQ. V lost 2 bases and J lost 0, with 9 bases in between. There are 15 residues in the CDR3. CDR3 DNA: TGCGCCAGCAGCTTTACAGGGAGCTCCTACAATGAGCAGTTCTTC. Translated, it gives CASSFTGSSYNEQFF.

This chain connects TRBV9 to TRBJ1-1, with D possibly matching TRBD1 (6 bases). The CDR3 consists of 17 residues. V lost 0 bases to trimming and J lost 1 base, with 16 bases between them. Germline V gene lookup returns CDR1 SGDLS and CDR2 YYNGEE. The CDR3 DNA reads as TGTGCCAGCAGCGTAGGCATTCGAAGGGGGTCGAACACTGAAGCTTTCTTT. It translates to CASSVGIRRGSNTEAFF.

The chain uses TRBV5-1 and TRBJ1-4; D gene ambiguous. Trimming removed 5 bases from V and 5 bases from J, with 10 bases in between. CDR3 size: 13 residues. CDR1 SGHRS and CDR2 YFSETQ come from the germline V gene. The CDR3 sequence: CASSYDDNEKLFF. The CDR3 region has the DNA TGCGCCAGCAGTTATGATGACAATGAAAAACTGTTTTTT. The variable domain in full, completed from reference TRBV5-1 and TRBJ1-4, reads KAGVTQTPRYLIKTRGQQVTLSCSPISGHRSVSWYQQTPGQGLQFLFEYFSETQRNKGNFPGRFSGRQFSNSRSEMNVSTLELGDSALYLCASSYDDNEKLFFGSGTQLSVL.

V is TRBV11-2 and J is TRBJ2-5; D might be TRBD2 (6 bases). V lost 6 bases to trimming and J lost 2 bases, with 10 bases between them. The CDR3 spans 13 residues. Germline assignment: CDR1 SGHAT and CDR2 FQNNGV. CDR3 residues: CASSSTSQETQYF. CDR3 nucleotides: TGTGCCAGCAGTTCGACTAGTCAAGAGACCCAGTACTTC.

This chain joins TRBV18 and TRBJ2-7, with 9 bases matching TRBD1. This CDR3 has 15 amino acids. V dropped 2 bases and J dropped 6; count of bases not matched to a gene: 8. Germline CDR1 and CDR2: KGHSH and LQKENI. The CDR3 region has the DNA TGTGCCAGCTCACCAAGGACAGGGGTAACAAGCGAGCAGTACTTC. Protein product: CASSPRTGVTSEQYF.

The gene calls are TRBV7-9 and TRBJ2-5, with no clear D. Trimming pared 10 bases from V and 3 bases from J, leaving 6 bases between. CDR1 and CDR2 (germline): SEHNR, FQNEAQ (reference sequence). This CDR3 region has 10 residues. CDR3 loop: CATLKETQYF. The CDR3, as DNA: TGTGCCACCTTAAAAGAGACCCAGTACTTC.

CDR3 region: CASTLGWGAEETQYF. CDR3 nucleotides: TGTGCCAGCACCCTAGGGTGGGGGGCTGAAGAGACCCAGTACTTC. This rearrangement joins TRBV7-9 to TRBJ2-5, with D perhaps given as TRBD1 or TRBD2 (6 bases each). This CDR3 has 15 amino acids. In germline, CDR1 is SEHNR, CDR2 FQNEAQ (reference sequence). V was shortened by 7 bases and J by 3 bases, with 18 bases between the two germline ends.

The gene calls are TRBV15 and TRBJ1-2; tentatively, D is TRBD1 (5 bases). The CDR3 runs 14 residues. V was cut by 1 base and J by 4 bases, with 10 bases left in between. CDR1 LNHNV and CDR2 YYDKDF come from the germline V gene (reference sequence). CDR3 sequence reads: CATSRVTGSYGYTF. The CDR3 DNA reads as TGTGCCACCAGCAGAGTAACAGGATCCTATGGCTACACCTTC.

The chain couples TRBV9 to TRBJ2-3; D unresolved. The CDR3 sequence is 15 residues long. Trimming cost V 5 bases and J 1 base, with 14 bases left between them. CDR1 is SGDLS, CDR2 YYNGEE, per germline. The CDR3: CASRPVGFGTDTQYF. CDR3 nucleotides: TGTGCCAGCAGACCAGTGGGATTTGGCACAGATACGCAGTATTTT.

This chain joins TRBV30 and TRBJ2-7; 9 nucleotides match TRBD1. The V gene's germline CDR1 is GTSNPN and CDR2 SVGIG (reference sequence). The CDR3 length is 13 residues. V was clipped by 3 bases and J by 4 bases; unmatched bases: 4. Written as DNA, the CDR3 is TGTGCCTGGAGGACAGGGGGAACGTACGAGCAGTACTTC. Its protein is CAWRTGGTYEQYF.

The J gene is TRBJ2-3, the V gene TRBV5-1; no definite D call. The CDR3 length is 14 residues. Per the germline V gene, CDR1 is SGHRS and CDR2 is YFSETQ. V dropped 4 bases and J dropped 2 bases, with 11 bases sitting between them. The CDR3 reads CASSIRVHTDTQYF. The CDR3 bases are TGCGCCAGCAGCATCCGGGTCCACACAGATACGCAGTATTTT.

The chain combines TRBV7-2 with TRBJ2-7, with TRBD2 identical over 9 bases. The germline gives CDR1 SGHTA, CDR2 FQGNSA. V was pared by 1 base and J by 6 bases, with 7 bases of the junction left unmatched. CDR3 length equals 15 residues. The chain's CDR3 is CASSLVSGTSSEQYF. For the CDR3, the DNA is TGTGCCAGCAGCTTAGTTTCCGGGACTAGCTCCGAGCAGTACTTC.

The chain combines TRBV4-2 with TRBJ1-2; weak D call: TRBD1 (5 bases). The CDR3 extends over 16 amino acids. V lost 0 bases to trimming and J lost 1 base, with 12 bases between them. Germline V lookup: CDR1 LGHNA, CDR2 YNFKEQ. The CDR3 sequence is CASSQDYRTSNYGYTF. The CDR3, as DNA: TGTGCCAGCAGCCAAGATTACCGGACAAGTAACTATGGCTACACCTTC.

V is TRBV28 and J is TRBJ1-6, with TRBD1 identical over 8 bases. With 5 bases clipped from V and 9 bases from J, the junction kept 9 bases outside the gene matches. This CDR3 has 15 residues. Germline V CDR1 and CDR2: MDHEN, SYDVKM. CDR3 residues: CASSPRTGNTSPLHF. The CDR3 nucleotides are TGTGCCAGCAGTCCCCGGACAGGGAATACTTCACCCCTCCACTTT.

The rearrangement links TRBV9 to TRBJ2-2; TRBD2 matches 8 bases. V lost 6 bases, J lost 7 bases, and 11 bases stayed unmatched. This CDR3 contains 15 residues. Per germline, CDR1 SGDLS and CDR2 YYNGEE. The CDR3 sequence: CASTLRPTSDGELFF. DNA of the CDR3: TGTGCCAGCACCCTTAGACCGACTAGCGACGGGGAGCTGTTTTTT.

The chain is built from TRBV6-5 and TRBJ2-5; no definite D call. V lost 2 bases to trimming and J lost 1 base, with 5 bases between them. The CDR3 spans 13 residues. Germline-derived CDR1 and CDR2 are MNHEY and SVGAGI. CDR3 coding DNA: TGTGCCAGCAGTTACGGGTTCCAAGAGACCCAGTACTTC. Its translation is CASSYGFQETQYF.

The rearrangement joins TRBV20-1 to TRBJ1-1; D gene unclear. Germline V lookup: CDR1 DFQATT, CDR2 SNEGSKA (reference sequence). CDR3 length equals 11 residues. V was cut by 5 bases and J by 1 base, with 5 bases left in between. CDR3 DNA: TGCAGTGCTCCCGGGAACACTGAAGCTTTCTTT. It translates to CSAPGNTEAFF.

The chain joins TRBV6-1 to TRBJ1-2, with TRBD1 matching 8 bases. Germline V CDR1 and CDR2: MNHNS, SASEGT. V was clipped by 10 bases and J by 3 bases; unmatched bases: 10. This CDR3 region has 14 residues. CDR3 sequence: CAIEDRAIHYGYTF. The CDR3 coding sequence is TGTGCCATCGAGGACAGGGCCATTCACTATGGCTACACCTTC.

The chain couples TRBV27 to TRBJ1-5; D remains ambiguous. The germline V gene encodes CDR1 MNHEY and CDR2 SMNVEV (reference sequence). This CDR3 is 13 amino acids long. V lost 4 bases to trimming and J lost 4 bases, with 8 bases between them. The CDR3 coding sequence is TGTGCCAGCAGTTACCTTCCGAATCAGCCCCAGCATTTT. This gives the protein CASSYLPNQPQHF.